This entry lists 14 T cell receptor beta chains sequenced from one sample in a study of cytomegalovirus exposure and HLA in healthy donors. PCR amplification relied on 60 Vbeta primers (plus 13 Jbeta primers). Libraries were prepared by immunoSEQ multiplex PCR; TCRdb keeps only in-frame clonotypes and omits some of them. The data show about 200,000 clones, around 74% seen once. Source material: PBMCs. The receptors stem from a girl aged 5-17 years in good health and CMV-seropositive.

The genes are TRBV1 and TRBJ1-5; the DNA was not compared with TRBD1, the D call given in the table. TRBV1 is flagged as a pseudogene. This CDR3 is built from 17 residues. CDR3 DNA sequence: TGCACCAGCAGCCAAGATGTGACAGACAGGAGCAATCAGCCCCAGCATTTT. It is translated as CTSSQDVTDRSNQPQHF.

V usage is TRBV27 and J usage is TRBJ1-2; D is possibly TRBD1 (5 bases). CDR1 MNHEY and CDR2 SMNVEV come from the germline V gene (reference sequence). The CDR3 loop spans 15 amino acids. V gave up 3 bases and J gave up 3 bases, with 14 bases separating them. The CDR3 nucleotides read TGTGCCAGCAGTTTCGGCGCAGGGAGGCACTATGGCTACACCTTC. This translates into CASSFGAGRHYGYTF.

This chain links TRBV5-1 with TRBJ2-2; the D gene is possibly TRBD2 (6 bases). This CDR3 comprises 15 residues. CDR1 and CDR2 (germline): SGHRS, YFSETQ. Trimming cost V 2 bases and J 3 bases, with 11 bases left between them. The CDR3 bases are TGCGCCAGCAGCTTTGAGGGACTTTACACCGGGGAGCTGTTTTTT. Translated: CASSFEGLYTGELFF.

The J gene is TRBJ2-7, the V gene TRBV10-3; 10 nucleotides align to TRBD1. The length of the CDR3 is 11 residues. Germline loops: CDR1 ENHRY, CDR2 SYGVKD. The CDR3 reads CAGTGVNEQYF. Written as DNA, the CDR3 is TGTGCGGGGACAGGGGTAAACGAGCAGTACTTC.

The chain has TRBV7-8 and TRBJ2-5; 7 bases fit TRBD1. The J call could be wrong; TRBJ2-7 is a better fit for the DNA end. CDR1 is SGHVS and CDR2 is FQNEAQ in the germline V gene. This CDR3 region has 17 residues. Written as DNA, the CDR3 is TGTGCCAGCAGCGAGACGATGGGACAGTATAGGACCTACGAGCAGTACTTC. This codes for CASSETMGQYRTYEQYF.

The chain combines TRBV6-1 with TRBJ1-6, with D possibly matching TRBD1 (5 bases). The germline V gene encodes CDR1 MNHNS and CDR2 SASEGT. The V end lost 6 bases, the J end lost 3 bases, and 9 bases lay between the germline ends. The CDR3 covers 14 residues. The CDR3 DNA follows: TGTGCCAGCAGACAGACAGACTATAATTCACCCCTCCACTTT. It codes for CASRQTDYNSPLHF.

This clone has a single count. J is TRBJ2-7 and V is TRBV2, with D possibly being TRBD2 (5 bases). The CDR3 extends over 11 amino acids. Germline CDR1 SNHLY, CDR2 FYNNEI. The chain's CDR3 is CDKKAAYEQYF. In nucleotides, the CDR3 is TGTGACAAGAAAGCGGCCTACGAGCAGTACTTC.

The J gene is TRBJ2-2, the V gene TRBV5-1; tentative D call: TRBD2 (6 bases). The V end was cut by 0 bases, the J end by 5 bases, with 11 bases between. The CDR3 sequence is 15 residues long. Germline V gene lookup returns CDR1 SGHRS and CDR2 YFSETQ. CDR3 nucleotides: TGCGCCAGCAGCTTGGCGGCAGGAGGGACCGGGGAGCTGTTTTTT. Protein product: CASSLAAGGTGELFF. Together with reference TRBV5-1 and TRBJ2-2, the CDR3 gives the full variable domain: KAGVTQTPRYLIKTRGQQVTLSCSPISGHRSVSWYQQTPGQGLQFLFEYFSETQRNKGNFPGRFSGRQFSNSRSEMNVSTLELGDSALYLCASSLAAGGTGELFFGEGSRLTVL.

The chain is built from TRBV30 and TRBJ2-3, with TRBD1 as a possible D gene (6 bases). The CDR3 is made up of 13 amino acids. Per the germline V gene, CDR1 is GTSNPN and CDR2 is SVGIG (reference sequence). With 7 bases removed from V and 1 base from J, the gap between germline ends came to 12 bases. The CDR3 bases are TGTGCCTCATACAGGGCGGGCACAGATACGCAGTATTTT. Translation: CASYRAGTDTQYF.

The rearrangement joins TRBV5-6 to TRBJ1-1; D ambiguous. CDR3 length equals 16 residues. Germline CDR1 reads SGHDT; CDR2 reads YYEEEE. V lost 2 bases and J 5 bases, leaving 19 bases between the germline ends. CDR3 in DNA: TGTGCCAGCAGCTTCGGCCCTTCGGGTATGGGTACTGAAGCTTTCTTT. Translation: CASSFGPSGMGTEAFF.

This chain uses TRBV15 with TRBJ2-3; TRBD1 might be the D (5 bases). Germline V lookup: CDR1 LNHNV, CDR2 YYDKDF (reference sequence). Trimming took 9 bases from V and 6 from J, leaving 7 bases between them. The CDR3 runs to 10 residues. CDR3 nucleotides: TGTGCCACTTCAGGGGATACGCAGTATTTT. Its translation is CATSGDTQYF. The variable domain in full, completed from reference TRBV15 and TRBJ2-3, reads DAMVIQNPRYQVTQFGKPVTLSCSQTLNHNVMYWYQQKSSQAPKLLFHYYDKDFNNEADTPDNFQSRRPNTSFCFLDIRSPGLGDTAMYLCATSGDTQYFGPGTRLTVL.

The chain links TRBV19 to TRBJ1-5; perhaps TRBD1 as D (5 bases). Germline loops: CDR1 LNHDA, CDR2 SQIVND (reference sequence). The CDR3 contains 15 residues. Trimming left V 3 bases short and J 3 bases short, with 12 bases between. DNA for the CDR3: TGTGCCAGTAGTATGGAGGGGCTACACAATCAGCCCCAGCATTTT. It specifies CASSMEGLHNQPQHF.

V usage is TRBV21-1 and J usage is TRBJ2-7; the listed D gene, TRBD2, was not tested against the DNA. TRBV21-1 is given as a pseudogene. CDR3 length: 18 amino acids. CDR3 nucleotide sequence: TGTGCCAGCAGCAAAGCCCTTCCGCGGGGGGCCCAGCCCTACGAGCAGTACTTC. This translates into CASSKALPRGAQPYEQYF.

The chain is built from TRBV19 and TRBJ2-1; 11 bases align to TRBD2. With 4 bases clipped from V and 8 bases from J, the junction kept 4 bases outside the gene matches. This CDR3 has 14 amino acids. Germline lookup yields CDR1 LNHDA and CDR2 SQIVND (reference sequence). The CDR3 DNA reads as TGTGCCAGTAGTAACCTAGCGGGGGGCGATGAGCAGTTCTTC. This sequence encodes CASSNLAGGDEQFF.